Sequencing of this T cell receptor beta chain was carried out in a study of OX40 agonist ivuxolimab in advanced cancers. Study-wide context: Cancers in dose escalation were hepatocellular, melanoma, renal cell and head and neck. Allowance was made for prior anti-PD-1, anti-PD-L1 or anti-CTLA-4 therapy, and roughly 40% had some. Three patients had partial responses: one hepatocellular carcinoma, two cutaneous melanoma.

The protocol was immunoSEQ multiplex PCR, while the TCRdb copy is restricted to in-frame clones and leaves out a portion. Of around 16,000 clones listed, approximately 80% are singletons. Concerning this clone itself: Its target is not known.

The CDR3 is made up of 17 amino acids. Germline V gives CDR1 SGHNT, CDR2 YENEEA. The junction had 10 bases not matched to a gene; V was cut back by 5 bases and J by 0 bases. Study-wide points: Expanded peripheral T-cell antigen specificity went undetermined.

V is TRBV11-3 and J is TRBJ2-7, with TRBD2 matching over 10 bases. This receptor was taken from an adult with an advanced solid tumor such as melanoma, head and neck, liver or kidney cancer. Here the sequenced sample was CD4+ or CD8+ T cells sorted from blood, taken in a trial of the OX40 agonist ivuxolimab. CDR3 amino acids: CASSQLSGGAASYEQYF. CDR3 nucleotides: TGTGCCAGCAGCCAACTCAGCGGGGGGGCGGCCTCCTACGAGCAGTACTTC.